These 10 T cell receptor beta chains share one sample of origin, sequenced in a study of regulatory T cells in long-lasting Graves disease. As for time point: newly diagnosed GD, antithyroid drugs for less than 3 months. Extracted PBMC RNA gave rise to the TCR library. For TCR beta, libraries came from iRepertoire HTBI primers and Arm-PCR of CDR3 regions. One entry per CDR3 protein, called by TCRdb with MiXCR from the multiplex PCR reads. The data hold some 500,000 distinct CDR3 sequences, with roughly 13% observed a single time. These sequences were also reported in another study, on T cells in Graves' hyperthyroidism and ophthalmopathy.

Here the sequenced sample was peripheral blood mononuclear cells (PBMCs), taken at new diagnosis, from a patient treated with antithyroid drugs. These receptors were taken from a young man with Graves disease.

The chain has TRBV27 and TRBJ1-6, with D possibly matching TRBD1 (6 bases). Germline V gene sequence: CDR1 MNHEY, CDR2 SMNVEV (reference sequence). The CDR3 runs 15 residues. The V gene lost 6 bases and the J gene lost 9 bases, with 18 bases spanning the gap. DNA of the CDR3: TGTGCCAGCAGCCAACTCGGACAGCTTGCTTCACCCCTCCACTTT. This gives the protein CASSQLGQLASPLHF.

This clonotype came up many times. CDR3: CASSPAEFGDTQYF. CDR3 bases: TGTGCCAGCAGCCCCGCCGAGTTCGGAGATACGCAGTATTTT. The chain uses TRBV7-3 and TRBJ2-3; no definite D call. Trimming stripped 5 bases from V and 5 bases from J, with 14 bases between. This CDR3 is built from 14 residues. The V gene's germline CDR1 is SGHTA and CDR2 FQGTGA.

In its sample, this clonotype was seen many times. The CDR3 DNA sequence: TGTGCCACCAGTGATTACCCTCCGACGGGAAGCACAGATACGCAGTATTTT. Protein: CATSDYPPTGSTDTQYF. The V gene is TRBV24-1, the J gene TRBJ2-3; possible D gene TRBD2, 5 bases. Per the germline V gene, CDR1 is KGHDR and CDR2 is SFDVKD. This CDR3 contains 17 residues. Between the trimmed V and J ends, which lost 2 bases and 0 bases, there was a span of 14 bases.

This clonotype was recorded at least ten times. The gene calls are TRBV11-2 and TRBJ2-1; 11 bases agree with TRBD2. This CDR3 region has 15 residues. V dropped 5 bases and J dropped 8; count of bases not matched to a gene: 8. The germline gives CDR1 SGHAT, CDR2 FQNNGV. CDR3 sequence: CASSLSGRAWDEQFF. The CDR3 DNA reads TGTGCCAGCAGCCTTAGCGGGAGGGCCTGGGATGAGCAGTTCTTC.

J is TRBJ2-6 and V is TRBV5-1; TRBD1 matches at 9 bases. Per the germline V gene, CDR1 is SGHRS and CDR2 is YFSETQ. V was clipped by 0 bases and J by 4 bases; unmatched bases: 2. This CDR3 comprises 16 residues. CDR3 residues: CASSLDRGPGANVLTF. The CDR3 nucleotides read TGCGCCAGCAGCTTGGACAGGGGGCCCGGGGCCAACGTCCTGACTTTC. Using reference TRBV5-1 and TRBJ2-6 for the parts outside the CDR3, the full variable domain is KAGVTQTPRYLIKTRGQQVTLSCSPISGHRSVSWYQQTPGQGLQFLFEYFSETQRNKGNFPGRFSGRQFSNSRSEMNVSTLELGDSALYLCASSLDRGPGANVLTFGAGSRLTVL.

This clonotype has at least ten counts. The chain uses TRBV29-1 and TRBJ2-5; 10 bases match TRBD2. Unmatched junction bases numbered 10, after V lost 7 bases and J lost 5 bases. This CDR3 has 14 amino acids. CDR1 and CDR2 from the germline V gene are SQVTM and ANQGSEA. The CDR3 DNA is TGCAGCGCTAGCGGGAGTGGCCGGTTTGAGACCCAGTACTTC. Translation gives CSASGSGRFETQYF.

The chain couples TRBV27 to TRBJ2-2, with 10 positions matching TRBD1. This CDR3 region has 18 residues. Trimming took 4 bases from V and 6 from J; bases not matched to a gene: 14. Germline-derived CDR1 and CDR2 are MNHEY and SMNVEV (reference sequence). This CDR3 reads CASSSRDRGIIRAGELFF. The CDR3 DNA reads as TGTGCCAGCAGTTCGCGGGACAGGGGAATCATTCGCGCCGGGGAGCTGTTTTTT.

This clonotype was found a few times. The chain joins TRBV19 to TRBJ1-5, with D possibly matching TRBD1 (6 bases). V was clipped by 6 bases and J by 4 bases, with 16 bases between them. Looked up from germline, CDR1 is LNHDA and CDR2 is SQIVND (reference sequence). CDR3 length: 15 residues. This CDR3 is CASRADRSDNQPQHF. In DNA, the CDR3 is TGTGCCAGTAGGGCTGACAGGAGCGATAATCAGCCCCAGCATTTT.

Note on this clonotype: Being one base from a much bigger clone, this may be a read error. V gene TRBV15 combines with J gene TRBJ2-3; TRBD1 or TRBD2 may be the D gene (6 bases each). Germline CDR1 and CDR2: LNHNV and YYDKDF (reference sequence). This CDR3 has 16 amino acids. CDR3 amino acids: CATSRDGGGITYTQYF. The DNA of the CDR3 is TGTGCCACCAGCAGAGATGGGGGCGGGATCACATATACGCAGTATTTT.

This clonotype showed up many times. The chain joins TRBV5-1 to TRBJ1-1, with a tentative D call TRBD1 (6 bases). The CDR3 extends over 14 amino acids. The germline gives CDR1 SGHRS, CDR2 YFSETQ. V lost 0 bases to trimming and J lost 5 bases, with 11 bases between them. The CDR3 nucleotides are TGCGCCAGCAGCTTGGCCACAGGGTTAACTGAAGCTTTCTTT. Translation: CASSLATGLTEAFF.